Listed here are 15 T cell receptor beta chains from one sample, sequenced in a study of CD8+ T cells in alopecia areata. Treatment of the sample: oral pan-JAK inhibitor, 5-10 mg twice daily. As the sequencing template, cDNA was produced by extracting RNA and reverse transcribing it. Assay used: immunoSEQ multiplex PCR; TCRdb lists only in-frame clones, some missing. The sample lists approximately 140,000 clones, approximately 85% occurring once. The source was CD8+ T cells sorted from blood, collected at week 4, from a patient treated with tofacitinib. The receptors were gathered from a human donor with alopecia areata.

The gene calls are TRBV29-1 and TRBJ2-5, with D possibly matching TRBD1 (7 bases). The CDR3 is made up of 15 amino acids. Germline lookup yields CDR1 SQVTM and CDR2 ANQGSEA. Trimming took off 1 base at V and 4 bases at J, with 16 bases between the two ends. The DNA for the CDR3 is TGCAGCGTTGAAGCCGAGACAGGGCGGGGAGAGACCCAGTACTTC. Residues: CSVEAETGRGETQYF.

The gene calls are TRBV29-1 and TRBJ1-2; 10 bases are shared with TRBD1. This CDR3 is 15 amino acids long. Trimming took 1 base from V and 0 from J; bases not matched to a gene: 2. CDR1 and CDR2 (germline): SQVTM, ANQGSEA. CDR3 nucleotide sequence: TGCAGCGTTGAAGCTGGGACAGGGGCTAACTATGGCTACACCTTC. Its protein product is CSVEAGTGANYGYTF.

This clone was detected a few times. With only one base between it and a far larger clone, this is likely a read error. The chain couples TRBV6-5 to TRBJ2-3; tentatively, D is TRBD2 (5 bases). Trimming shortened V by 0 bases and J by 9 bases, and 10 bases separated the two germline ends. Germline V CDR1 and CDR2: MNHEY, SVGAGI. CDR3 size: 13 residues. The CDR3 bases are TGTGCCAGCAGTTACTCCGGGGAAGAGACGCAGTATTTT. Its protein is CASSYSGEETQYF.

The chain is built from TRBV29-1 and TRBJ2-7; 8 bases map to TRBD1. Germline V lookup: CDR1 SQVTM, CDR2 ANQGSEA. The CDR3 spans 12 residues. Germline trimming cut 8 bases from V and 6 bases from J; bases unmatched to any gene: 9. This CDR3 is CSTLTGGGEQYF. DNA of the CDR3: TGCAGCACCCTCACAGGGGGAGGCGAGCAGTACTTC.

This chain connects TRBV11-1 to TRBJ2-3; possible D gene TRBD1, 6 bases. V was clipped by 2 bases and J by 0 bases, with 15 bases between them. CDR1 and CDR2 (germline): SGHAT, FQDESV (reference sequence). The CDR3 covers 17 residues. CDR3 in DNA: TGTGCCAGCAGCTTAACTTTTGAGGGGACAAGCACAGATACGCAGTATTTT. This codes for CASSLTFEGTSTDTQYF.

The chain recombines TRBV7-9 with TRBJ2-7; D not certain. The CDR3 spans 12 residues. V lost 5 bases and J lost 5, with 10 bases in between. Germline CDR1 and CDR2: SEHNR and FQNEAQ (reference sequence). CDR3 DNA sequence: TGTGCCAGCAGCCCCCTTGGGCACGAGCAGTACTTC. It codes for CASSPLGHEQYF.

The rearrangement joins TRBV30 to TRBJ1-2; D uncertain. V was cut by 1 base and J by 5 bases, with 17 bases left in between. The CDR3 is made up of 15 amino acids. CDR1 and CDR2 (germline): GTSNPN, SVGIG (reference sequence). As DNA, the CDR3 is TGTGCCTGGAGTGGAATTGACCTCGGACGGTATGGCTACACCTTC. This encodes CAWSGIDLGRYGYTF.

The chain joins TRBV13 to TRBJ2-7; 10 bases agree with TRBD2. V shed 0 bases, J shed 2 bases, and the junction held 1 base outside the gene matches. CDR1 and CDR2 (germline): PRHDT, FYEKMQ (reference sequence). The CDR3 extends over 15 amino acids. The CDR3 region has the DNA TGTGCCAGCAGCTTAGGAGCGGGGGGGACCTACGAGCAGTACTTC. Protein: CASSLGAGGTYEQYF.

The chain couples TRBV27 to TRBJ2-1; 8 nucleotides line up with TRBD1. The length of the CDR3 is 14 residues. V lost 6 bases, J lost 5 bases, and 6 bases stayed unmatched. Germline V gene data show CDR1 as MNHEY and CDR2 as SMNVEV (reference sequence). The CDR3 DNA is TGTGCCAGCAGCTTCTACAGGGGGGACAATGAGCAGTTCTTC. Translation: CASSFYRGDNEQFF.

The sample holds one count of this clone. The V and J genes are TRBV7-9 and TRBJ2-7; D unclear. Per germline, CDR1 SEHNR and CDR2 FQNEAQ (reference sequence). The CDR3 runs to 12 residues. The V and J ends lost 5 bases and 7 bases respectively, with 12 bases between them. CDR3 coding DNA: TGTGCCAGCAGCAAAGGGATCCGAGAGCAGTACTTC. Protein: CASSKGIREQYF.

The chain combines TRBV2 with TRBJ2-1; no definite D call. This CDR3 is built from 12 residues. V lost 5 bases to trimming and J lost 4 bases, with 6 bases between them. Looked up from germline, CDR1 is SNHLY and CDR2 is FYNNEI. CDR3 DNA: TGTGCCAGCAGTTTGGGTTACAATGAGCAGTTCTTC. Protein product: CASSLGYNEQFF.

The chain joins TRBV29-1 to TRBJ1-1; the D is unclear. CDR1 and CDR2 from the germline V gene are SQVTM and ANQGSEA. CDR3 length: 12 amino acids. The germline V and J ends were trimmed by 7 bases and 5 bases, with 14 bases remaining between them. The CDR3 DNA follows: TGCAGCGCCCTGGGCAGAGGGACTGAAGCTTTCTTT. Translated: CSALGRGTEAFF. The entire variable domain, with the rest obtained from reference TRBV29-1 and TRBJ1-1, is as follows: SAVISQKPSRDICQRGTSLTIQCQVDSQVTMMFWYRQQPGQSLTLIATANQGSEATYESGFVIDKFPISRPNLTFSTLTVSNMSPEDSSIYLCSALGRGTEAFFGQGTRLTVV.

This chain joins TRBV29-1 and TRBJ2-5, with TRBD2 matching over 10 bases. Germline loops: CDR1 SQVTM, CDR2 ANQGSEA. The CDR3 has 13 amino acids. V trimming: 2 bases; J trimming: 3 bases; junction bases outside the gene matches: 0. The CDR3 spells CSVELAGEETQYF. For the CDR3, the DNA is TGCAGCGTTGAACTAGCGGGGGAAGAGACCCAGTACTTC.

V gene TRBV19 combines with J gene TRBJ2-2; 9 positions agree with TRBD1. Trimming at V came to 6 bases and at J to 6 bases, leaving 14 bases not matched to a gene. CDR3 length: 17 residues. Germline CDR1 is LNHDA and CDR2 is SQIVND (reference sequence). Here the CDR3 reads CASSQKWGTGSSGELFF. CDR3 nucleotides: TGTGCCAGTAGCCAAAAGTGGGGGACAGGGTCATCCGGGGAGCTGTTTTTT.

The rearrangement joins TRBV15 to TRBJ2-1; D not resolved. CDR3 length: 14 residues. Germline lookup yields CDR1 LNHNV and CDR2 YYDKDF (reference sequence). The V end was cut by 3 bases, the J end by 10 bases, with 16 bases between. The CDR3: CATSSPTVLREQFF. The CDR3, as DNA: TGTGCCACCAGCAGCCCGACGGTTCTTAGGGAGCAGTTCTTC.